This TCR beta chain is from a study of blood T cells in healthy people across ages. Broader study findings: It was the long-lived donors that had more naive CD4+ cells and higher diversity than aged donors. Higher naive T cell percentage went strongly together with higher TCR beta diversity.

Primers used in a second PCR of roughly 7 to 12 cycles were a sample-barcoded 5' primer and a J-beta primer mix. TCRdb re-called the 5' RACE reads with MiXCR, one entry per CDR3 protein. Among more than 700,000 distinct CDR3 sequences listed, about 53% were seen once. A remark on this clonotype: Its antigen is not known.

Germline V gene data show CDR1 as MDHEN and CDR2 as SYDVKM. The CDR3 loop spans 12 amino acids. The germline V and J ends were trimmed by 11 bases and 5 bases, with 13 bases remaining between them. Healthy Russian Caucasian donors spanned ages about 6 to 100 years. At least 5 micrograms of total RNA were extracted per sample. The clonotype originates from a man older than 75 in good health. V usage is TRBV28 and J usage is TRBJ1-5, with D perhaps TRBD1 (5 bases). What was sequenced was blood. CDR3 nucleotides: TGTGCCGGAGGGGTTGGCGATCAGCCCCAGCATTTT. Encoded protein: CAGGVGDQPQHF.